The clone carrying this TCR beta chain was seen ten or more times. Its antigen remains unknown. Reverse transcribing all isolated RNA meant expressed TCRB transcripts were sequenced. Profiled with immunoSEQ multiplex PCR; TCRdb holds only in-frame clones, not every one. Of 140,000 to 150,000 clones in the sample, more than 9% were seen once. The data are from a study of beta chain features in type 1 diabetes. The overall study: Age, gender, cell numbers and subset yield matched between patients and controls.

Germline assignment: CDR1 SGDLS and CDR2 YYNGEE. The CDR3 consists of 12 residues. V gave up 0 bases and J gave up 6 bases, with 6 bases separating them. Study-wide results and caveats: In every one of the four CD4+ subsets, TCRB CDR3s were moderately but significantly shorter in Type 1 diabetes patients.

The chain couples TRBV9 to TRBJ1-2; D uncertain. The TCR sequence derives from a man between 18 and 35 years old in good health. The sample was naive CD4+ T cells from blood. This CDR3 is CASSVVADGYTF. In nucleotides, the CDR3 is TGTGCCAGCAGCGTAGTTGCGGATGGCTACACCTTC.